This T cell receptor (beta chain) was recorded in a study of T cell repertoires in cytomegalovirus infection. Overall study findings and caveats: What dominated the ex vivo response were HLA-C-restricted CMV-specific TCR beta clonotypes.

TCRdb processed the reads anew with MiXCR; each CDR3 protein has one entry. The data hold 830,000 or so distinct CDR3 sequences, with 30% to 35% observed a single time. The CDR3 contains 15 residues. Germline CDR1 and CDR2: LGHDT and YNNKEL (reference sequence). After removal of 5 bases from V and 1 base from J, the junction contained 5 bases not matched to a gene. On this clonotype itself: Antigen unknown.

This chain joins TRBV3-1 and TRBJ2-3; 8 positions agree with TRBD2. The specimen comprised cultured CD8+ T cells from PBMCs, sampled from culture after CMV antigen stimulation. The source is a human donor in good health (CMV status not recorded). Some clones in this sample may be carry-over from other donors' samples. The CDR3 DNA sequence: TGTGCCAGCAGCATCAGAGCGGGGGGCACAGATACGCAGTATTTT. It specifies CASSIRAGGTDTQYF.